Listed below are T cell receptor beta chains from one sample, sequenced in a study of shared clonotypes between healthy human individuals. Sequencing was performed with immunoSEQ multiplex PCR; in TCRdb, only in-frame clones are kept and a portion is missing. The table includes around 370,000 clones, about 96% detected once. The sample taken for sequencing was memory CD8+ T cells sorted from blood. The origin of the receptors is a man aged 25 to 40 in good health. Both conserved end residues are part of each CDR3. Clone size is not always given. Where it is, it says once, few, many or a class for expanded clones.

CDR3 protein: CASSQGAGRPDTQYF; V gene: TRBV4-1; clone size: NA
CDR3 protein: CAWSVMNTEAFF; V gene: TRBV30; clone size: NA
CDR3 protein: CASSSPTGGPVPTQYF; V gene: TRBV5-4; clone size: NA
CDR3 protein: CASSERTEAFF; V gene: TRBV6-1; clone size: NA
CDR3 protein: CASSQLQNGNEQFF; V gene: TRBV5-1; clone size: NA
CDR3 protein: CASSGGGGGYNEQFF; V gene: TRBV10-2; clone size: NA
CDR3 protein: CASSLESGITYEQYF; V gene: TRBV7-2; clone size: NA
CDR3 protein: CASSRDLSGNTIYF; V gene: TRBV6-5; clone size: NA
CDR3 protein: CASSLVAGEGEQYF; V gene: TRBV7-2; clone size: NA
CDR3 protein: CASSLSGGNTEAFF; V gene: TRBV27; clone size: NA
CDR3 protein: CASSLAWETQYF; V gene: TRBV7-8; clone size: NA
CDR3 protein: CSVVSQTSGRADTQYF; V gene: TRBV29-1; clone size: NA
CDR3 protein: CSVDTLLRGYTF; V gene: TRBV29-1; clone size: NA
CDR3 protein: CASSLGPFQTSYEQYF; V gene: TRBV7-9; clone size: NA
CDR3 protein: CASSLVAANYGYTF; V gene: TRBV7-2; clone size: NA
CDR3 protein: CASSQGRQGTNYGYTF; V gene: TRBV4-1; clone size: NA
CDR3 protein: CASSPDRGYGYTF; V gene: TRBV19; clone size: NA
CDR3 protein: CACRRPPGNEQFF; V gene: TRBV6-6; clone size: NA
CDR3 protein: CASSVDHSYEQYF; V gene: TRBV9; clone size: NA
CDR3 protein: CSGTDRVRLSDTQYF; V gene: TRBV29-1; clone size: NA
CDR3 protein: CASIPGRRSYEQYF; V gene: TRBV28; clone size: once
CDR3 protein: CSVARDSKNIQYF; V gene: TRBV29-1; clone size: NA
CDR3 protein: CASRLTYEQYF; V gene: TRBV10-2; clone size: once
CDR3 protein: CASSWTGTSGIYEQYF; V gene: TRBV5-1; clone size: NA
CDR3 protein: CASSEPSGRVYEQYF; V gene: TRBV10-2; clone size: NA
CDR3 protein: CASSLANEQFF; V gene: TRBV5-1; clone size: NA
CDR3 protein: CASSPSGGGVVTQYF; V gene: TRBV28; clone size: NA
CDR3 protein: CASSHGGAYEQYF; V gene: TRBV4-2; clone size: NA
CDR3 protein: CSVGGAGGKETQYF; V gene: TRBV29-1; clone size: NA
CDR3 protein: CASSLMVGETQYF; V gene: TRBV7-3; clone size: NA
CDR3 protein: CASSQGGRRGVSHYEQYF; V gene: TRBV21-1; clone size: NA
CDR3 protein: CASSEGGPTYEQYF; V gene: TRBV28; clone size: NA
CDR3 protein: CASSLVPGPGNTIYF; V gene: TRBV5-1; clone size: NA
CDR3 protein: CASSLPVPYEQYF; V gene: TRBV7-2; clone size: NA
CDR3 protein: CASSPSGSGYEQYF; V gene: TRBV19; clone size: NA
CDR3 protein: CSAFHLGGQYF; V gene: TRBV20-1; clone size: NA
CDR3 protein: CTSSQGRGDTEAFF; V gene: TRBV1; clone size: NA
CDR3 protein: CASSLLAGTADTQYF; V gene: TRBV19; clone size: NA
CDR3 protein: CASRWVRNTEAFF; V gene: TRBV27; clone size: once
CDR3 protein: CASSLFPKPLYEQYF; V gene: TRBV27; clone size: NA
CDR3 protein: CASSRVQGTYSTYEQYF; V gene: TRBV28; clone size: NA
CDR3 protein: CAGLGWDTGELFF; V gene: TRBV10-1; clone size: NA
CDR3 protein: CASSARRGATNEKLFF; V gene: TRBV11-1; clone size: NA
CDR3 protein: CAIKGGGEKLFF; V gene: TRBV10-3; clone size: NA
CDR3 protein: CASSLLPRSSGANVLTF; V gene: TRBV5-4; clone size: NA
CDR3 protein: CASSPWSGEQFF; V gene: TRBV13; clone size: NA
CDR3 protein: CASSTLAGGSTDTQYF; V gene: TRBV19; clone size: NA
CDR3 protein: CASSQVLAGKGDTQYF; V gene: TRBV4-2; clone size: NA
CDR3 protein: CASSFQHNYGYTF; V gene: TRBV7-2; clone size: NA
CDR3 protein: CATRRRGAYEQYF; V gene: TRBV27; clone size: NA